A selection of T cell receptor beta chains follows, all from one sample in a study of blood T cell repertoires in COVID-19. The assay was immunoSEQ multiplex PCR, and TCRdb's table has in-frame clones only and misses some. The sample gives about 160,000 clones, about 92% of which show up once; 2% is in the top ten. The sequencing sample was made of peripheral blood. Source of these receptors: a woman aged 55-69 years with COVID-19, enrolled during active disease. Both conserved end residues are part of each CDR3. A D gene is named only where the DNA matches it firmly. Only some rows state a clone size, as once, few, many or a class for expanded clones.

D: NA; V: TRBV4-1; size: NA; J: TRBJ1-5; CDR3: CASSQLAGYSNQPQHF; DNA: TGCGCCAGCAGCCAACTGGCAGGGTATAGCAATCAGCCCCAGCATTTT
D: NA; V: TRBV12-3/TRBV12-4; size: NA; J: TRBJ2-1; CDR3: CASSNQVYNEQFF; DNA: TGTGCCAGCAGTAATCAGGTGTACAATGAGCAGTTCTTC
D: TRBD1; V: TRBV9; size: NA; J: TRBJ2-6; CDR3: CASSPRTGGSGANVLTF; DNA: TGTGCCAGCAGCCCTCGGACAGGGGGCTCTGGGGCCAACGTCCTGACTTTC
D: NA; V: TRBV6-5; size: NA; J: TRBJ1-4; CDR3: CASSKGRFGEKLFF; DNA: TGTGCCAGCTCTAAGGGGCGCTTCGGTGAAAAACTGTTTTTT
D: NA; V: TRBV4-1; size: NA; J: TRBJ1-5; CDR3: CASSQDAHSNQPQHF; DNA: TGCGCCAGCAGCCAAGATGCGCACAGCAATCAGCCCCAGCATTTT
D: NA; V: TRBV9; size: NA; J: TRBJ1-3; CDR3: CASSVASGTNPGNTIYF; DNA: TGTGCCAGCAGCGTAGCTTCCGGGACAAATCCTGGAAACACCATATATTTT
D: TRBD1; V: TRBV6-6; size: NA; J: TRBJ1-5; CDR3: CASSWGQSKDQPQHF; DNA: TGTGCCAGCAGTTGGGGACAGTCCAAAGATCAGCCCCAGCATTTT
D: NA; V: TRBV5-6; size: few; J: TRBJ1-2; CDR3: CASSLDDTANYGYTF; DNA: TGTGCCAGCAGCTTGGACGACACCGCAAACTATGGCTACACCTTC
D: TRBD1; V: TRBV7-2; size: NA; J: TRBJ1-2; CDR3: CASSLPQGWGNYGYTF; DNA: TGTGCCAGCAGCTTACCACAGGGGTGGGGTAACTATGGCTACACCTTC
D: TRBD1; V: TRBV4-2; size: NA; J: TRBJ2-3; CDR3: CASSPPPSLWGQGETDTQYF; DNA: TGTGCCAGCAGCCCCCCCCCATCGTTGTGGGGACAGGGGGAAACAGATACGCAGTATTTT
D: TRBD1; V: TRBV18; size: NA; J: TRBJ2-2; CDR3: CASSPGTGLNTGELFF; DNA: TGTGCCAGCTCACCAGGGACAGGGCTGAACACCGGGGAGCTGTTTTTT
D: TRBD1; V: TRBV18; size: NA; J: TRBJ1-1; CDR3: CASSPRPGQLNTEAFF; DNA: TGTGCCAGCTCACCAAGACCGGGACAGCTGAACACTGAAGCTTTCTTT
D: NA; V: TRBV28; size: few; J: TRBJ2-7; CDR3: CASSLSQRVTASYEQYF; DNA: TGTGCCAGCAGTTTATCCCAACGGGTGACAGCATCCTACGAGCAGTACTTC
D: NA; V: TRBV6-5; size: few; J: TRBJ1-1; CDR3: CASSRGRATEAFF; DNA: TGTGCCAGCAGTAGGGGGAGGGCCACTGAAGCTTTCTTT
D: NA; V: TRBV6-5; size: NA; J: TRBJ2-5; CDR3: CASSYSASVETQYF; DNA: TGTGCCAGCAGTTACTCGGCTAGCGTCGAGACCCAGTACTTC
D: TRBD1; V: TRBV13; size: NA; J: TRBJ1-1; CDR3: CASSPLRGLTEAFF; DNA: TGTGCCAGCAGCCCCCTCAGGGGGCTTACTGAAGCTTTCTTT
D: NA; V: TRBV5-4; size: NA; J: TRBJ1-5; CDR3: CASSAGTGNQPQHF; DNA: TGTGCCAGCAGCGCTGGGACTGGGAATCAGCCCCAGCATTTT
D: NA; V: TRBV20-1; size: NA; J: TRBJ1-1; CDR3: CSAHRSEAFF; DNA: TGCAGTGCTCACAGGTCTGAAGCTTTCTTT
D: NA; V: TRBV4-2; size: NA; J: TRBJ1-2; CDR3: CASSQGGGDRANYGYTF; DNA: TGTGCCAGCAGCCAAGGGGGAGGCGACCGAGCTAACTATGGCTACACCTTC
D: NA; V: TRBV3-1/TRBV3-2; size: NA; J: TRBJ1-3; CDR3: CASSRASSGNTIYF; DNA: TGTGCCAGCAGCCGTGCGAGCTCTGGAAACACCATATATTTT
D: TRBD1; V: TRBV6-5; size: NA; J: TRBJ1-2; CDR3: CASRQGGDYGYTF; DNA: TGTGCCAGCAGACAGGGGGGTGACTATGGCTACACCTTC
D: TRBD1; V: TRBV19; size: NA; J: TRBJ2-7; CDR3: CASSAGGSYEQYF; DNA: TGTGCCAGTAGTGCAGGGGGATCCTACGAGCAGTACTTC
D: NA; V: TRBV12-3/TRBV12-4; size: NA; J: TRBJ1-2; CDR3: CASSSSNYGYTF; DNA: TGTGCCAGCAGTTCATCCAACTATGGCTACACCTTC
D: TRBD2; V: TRBV5-6; size: NA; J: TRBJ2-3; CDR3: CASSRPGLGSDTQYF; DNA: TGTGCCAGCAGCCGTCCGGGACTAGGATCAGATACGCAGTATTTT
D: NA; V: TRBV30; size: NA; J: TRBJ1-6; CDR3: CAWSPGNSPLHF; DNA: TGTGCCTGGAGTCCAGGTAATTCACCCCTCCACTTT
D: TRBD1; V: TRBV6-5; size: NA; J: TRBJ2-7; CDR3: CASSYGTGDEQYF; DNA: TGTGCCAGCAGTTACGGGACAGGGGACGAGCAGTACTTC
D: NA; V: TRBV19; size: NA; J: TRBJ1-6; CDR3: CASSKGGAGPSPLHF; DNA: TGTGCCAGTAGTAAAGGGGGGGCAGGACCGTCGCCCCTCCACTTT
D: TRBD1; V: TRBV18; size: NA; J: TRBJ2-1; CDR3: CASSEAAGTGARNEQFF; DNA: TGTGCCAGCTCAGAAGCTGCCGGGACAGGGGCCCGGAATGAGCAGTTCTTC
D: NA; V: TRBV30; size: NA; J: TRBJ1-3; CDR3: CAWSVLGGAGNTIYF; DNA: TGTGCCTGGAGTGTACTCGGGGGGGCTGGAAACACCATATATTTT
D: TRBD2; V: TRBV6-5; size: NA; J: TRBJ2-3; CDR3: CASSATSGGADTQYF; DNA: TGTGCCAGCAGCGCGACTAGCGGGGGGGCGGATACGCAGTATTTT
D: NA; V: TRBV18; size: NA; J: TRBJ1-5; CDR3: CASSPWQGPMEPQHF; DNA: TGTGCCAGCTCACCTTGGCAGGGGCCGATGGAGCCCCAGCATTTT
D: TRBD2; V: TRBV2; size: NA; J: TRBJ2-7; CDR3: CASIGLAGQSSYEQYF; DNA: TGTGCCAGCATAGGCCTAGCGGGCCAGAGCTCCTACGAGCAGTACTTC
D: NA; V: TRBV3-1/TRBV3-2; size: NA; J: TRBJ1-1; CDR3: CASSLQLNTEAFF; DNA: TGTGCCAGCAGCCTACAGTTGAACACTGAAGCTTTCTTT
D: NA; V: TRBV20-1; size: NA; J: TRBJ1-2; CDR3: CSASVGGSDPNYGYTF; DNA: TGCAGTGCTAGTGTGGGCGGGTCAGATCCTAACTATGGCTACACCTTC
D: TRBD1; V: TRBV5-5; size: NA; J: TRBJ2-1; CDR3: CASSFTGDNEQFF; DNA: TGTGCCAGCAGCTTTACAGGGGACAATGAGCAGTTCTTC
D: NA; V: TRBV27; size: NA; J: TRBJ2-1; CDR3: CASSSSPDNYEQFF; DNA: TGTGCCAGCAGTTCCTCCCCAGACAACTATGAGCAGTTCTTC
D: TRBD2; V: TRBV10-2; size: NA; J: TRBJ2-5; CDR3: CASSRHHTSGGLQETQYF; DNA: TGCGCCAGCAGCCGACACCATACTAGCGGGGGCCTCCAAGAGACCCAGTACTTC
D: NA; V: TRBV5-1; size: NA; J: TRBJ1-3; CDR3: CASSLDTSAIYF; DNA: TGCGCCAGCAGCTTGGATACTTCGGCCATATATTTT
D: NA; V: TRBV29-1; size: NA; J: TRBJ1-5; CDR3: CSVTSGVNQPQHF; DNA: TGCAGCGTTACCTCAGGGGTTAATCAGCCCCAGCATTTT
D: TRBD1; V: TRBV3-1/TRBV3-2; size: NA; J: TRBJ1-6; CDR3: CASSHTLTRQGANSPLHF; DNA: TGTGCCAGCAGCCACACCCTCACTCGACAGGGGGCCAATTCACCCCTCCACTTT
D: NA; V: TRBV25-1; size: NA; J: TRBJ1-4; CDR3: CASRSPLGGGHEKLFF; DNA: TGTGCCAGCAGAAGTCCCCTCGGGGGGGGTCATGAAAAACTGTTTTTT
D: TRBD1; V: TRBV20-1; size: NA; J: TRBJ2-3; CDR3: CRGTETDTQYF; DNA: TGCAGGGGGACAGAAACAGATACGCAGTATTTT
D: TRBD1; V: TRBV5-4; size: NA; J: TRBJ2-5; CDR3: CASSLAGQKETQYF; DNA: TGTGCCAGCAGCTTGGCGGGACAGAAAGAGACCCAGTACTTC
D: NA; V: TRBV3-1/TRBV3-2; size: NA; J: TRBJ2-5; CDR3: CASRYGGQETQYF; DNA: TGTGCCAGCAGGTACGGGGGCCAAGAGACCCAGTACTTC
D: NA; V: TRBV6-5; size: NA; J: TRBJ1-6; CDR3: CASSDGGITLHF; DNA: TGTGCCAGCAGCGACGGAGGCATCACCCTCCACTTT
D: NA; V: TRBV9; size: NA; J: TRBJ1-2; CDR3: CASSVVEGMGYTF; DNA: TGTGCCAGCAGCGTAGTGGAGGGGATGGGCTACACCTTC
D: TRBD1; V: TRBV6-1; size: NA; J: TRBJ2-4; CDR3: CASSEQGTGNIQYF; DNA: TGTGCCAGCAGTGAACAAGGGACAGGAAACATTCAGTACTTC
D: NA; V: TRBV9; size: NA; J: TRBJ1-6; CDR3: CASSVLADSSNSPLHF; DNA: TGTGCCAGCAGCGTACTCGCGGACAGTTCTAATTCACCCCTCCACTTT
D: TRBD2; V: TRBV5-4; size: NA; J: TRBJ2-3; CDR3: CASSPGLAGGSRDTDTQYF; DNA: TGTGCCAGCAGCCCCGGACTAGCGGGGGGGTCGAGAGACACAGATACGCAGTATTTT
D: TRBD2; V: TRBV30; size: once; J: TRBJ2-1; CDR3: CAWGTSGNEQFF; DNA: TGTGCCTGGGGGACTAGCGGCAATGAGCAGTTCTTC
D: NA; V: TRBV10-3; size: once; J: TRBJ1-6; CDR3: CAISESGGPLTLHF; DNA: TGTGCCATCAGTGAGTCGGGGGGGCCCCTCACCCTCCACTTT
D: NA; V: TRBV11-2; size: NA; J: TRBJ2-1; CDR3: CASSLGGYNEQFF; DNA: TGTGCCAGCAGCCTCGGGGGCTACAATGAGCAGTTCTTC
D: NA; V: TRBV19; size: NA; J: TRBJ1-2; CDR3: CASSIGGNYGYTF; DNA: TGTGCCAGTAGTATTGGAGGGAACTATGGCTACACCTTC
D: NA; V: TRBV30; size: NA; J: TRBJ1-2; CDR3: CAWTSLNSGYGYTF; DNA: TGTGCCTGGACCTCCTTGAATAGTGGCTATGGCTACACCTTC
D: NA; V: TRBV19; size: NA; J: TRBJ1-1; CDR3: CASLQGWNTEAFF; DNA: TGTGCCAGTTTACAGGGCTGGAACACTGAAGCTTTCTTT
D: NA; V: TRBV6-1; size: NA; J: TRBJ2-5; CDR3: CASSEILVGRQETQYF; DNA: TGTGCCAGCAGTGAAATTTTGGTGGGGCGCCAAGAGACCCAGTACTTC
D: NA; V: TRBV29-1; size: NA; J: TRBJ1-1; CDR3: CSVASYRSNTEAFF; DNA: TGCAGCGTGGCTTCGTACAGATCGAACACTGAAGCTTTCTTT
D: TRBD1; V: TRBV7-9; size: NA; J: TRBJ1-4; CDR3: CASSLVRDRDSEKLFF; DNA: TGTGCCAGCAGCTTAGTACGGGACAGGGATAGTGAAAAACTGTTTTTT
D: TRBD2; V: TRBV5-1; size: NA; J: TRBJ2-1; CDR3: CASSLSLAGPYNEQFF; DNA: TGCGCCAGCAGCTTGTCGCTAGCGGGGCCCTACAATGAGCAGTTCTTC